This T cell receptor (beta chain) was identified in a study of T cells in Graves' hyperthyroidism and ophthalmopathy. Whole-study context: Peripheral blood was collected at initial diagnosis, before any treatment. Study-level results: Blood also showed most of the thyroid clonotypes that were expanded above 0.001. Researchers report that a 13 V-J model separated ophthalmopathy from stable hyperthyroidism. Before onset, by a median of approximately 6.8 months, the model predicted ophthalmopathy.

There were TCR beta CDR3 regions amplified from RNA transcripts. Using the HTBI primer set, a first-round RT-PCR was run on the TCR CDR3. From the multiplex PCR reads, TCRdb called clonotypes with MiXCR, one entry per CDR3 protein. Of 490,000 or so distinct CDR3 sequences in the sample, 22% are singletons; the top ten hold approximately 49%. This clonotype was seen many times. Antigen: not known. Germline assignment: CDR1 SGDLS and CDR2 YYNGEE. V was trimmed by 4 bases and J by 3 bases, leaving 10 bases between them. The CDR3 contains 13 residues. The TCR comes from an older woman with Graves' ophthalmopathy. The sequenced sample was blood. The V call is TRBV9, the J call TRBJ1-1; no firm D call. The CDR3: CASSPTLYTEAFF. As DNA, the CDR3 is TGTGCCAGCAGCCCGACACTATACACTGAAGCTTTCTTT. Full variable domain (remainder filled in from reference TRBV9 and TRBJ1-1): DSGVTQTPKHLITATGQRVTLRCSPRSGDLSVYWYQQSLDQGLQFLIQYYNGEERAKGNILERFSAQQFPDLHSELNLSSLELGDSALYFCASSPTLYTEAFFGQGTRLTVV.